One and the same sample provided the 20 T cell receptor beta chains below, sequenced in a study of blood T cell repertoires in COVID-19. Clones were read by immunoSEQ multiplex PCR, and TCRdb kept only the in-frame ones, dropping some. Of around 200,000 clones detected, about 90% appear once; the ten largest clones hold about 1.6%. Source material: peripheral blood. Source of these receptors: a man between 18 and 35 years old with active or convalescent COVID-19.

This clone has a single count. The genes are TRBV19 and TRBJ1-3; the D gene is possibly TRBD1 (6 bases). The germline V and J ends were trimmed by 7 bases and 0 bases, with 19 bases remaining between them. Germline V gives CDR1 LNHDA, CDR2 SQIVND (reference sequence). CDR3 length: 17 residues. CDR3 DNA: TGTGCCAGTAACGCTCTGGGGACAACTGGCTCTGGAAACACCATATATTTT. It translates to CASNALGTTGSGNTIYF.

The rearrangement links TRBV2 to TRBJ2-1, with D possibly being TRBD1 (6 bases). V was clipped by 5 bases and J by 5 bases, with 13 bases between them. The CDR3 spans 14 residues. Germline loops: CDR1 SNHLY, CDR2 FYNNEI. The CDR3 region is CASSPIRGNNEQFF. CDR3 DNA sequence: TGTGCCAGCAGTCCAATTAGGGGGAACAATGAGCAGTTCTTC.

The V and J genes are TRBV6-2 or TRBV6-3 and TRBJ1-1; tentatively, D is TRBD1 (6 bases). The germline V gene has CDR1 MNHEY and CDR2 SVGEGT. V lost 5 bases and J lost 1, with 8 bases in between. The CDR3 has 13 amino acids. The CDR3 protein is CASSNRENTEAFF. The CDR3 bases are TGTGCCAGCAGTAACAGGGAGAACACTGAAGCTTTCTTT.

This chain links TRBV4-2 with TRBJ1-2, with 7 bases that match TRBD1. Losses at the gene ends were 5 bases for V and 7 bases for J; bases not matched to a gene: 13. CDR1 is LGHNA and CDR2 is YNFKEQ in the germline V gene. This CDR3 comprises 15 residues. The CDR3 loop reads CASSSPDRALRGYTF. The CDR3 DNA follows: TGTGCCAGCAGCTCCCCAGACAGGGCGCTACGTGGCTACACCTTC.

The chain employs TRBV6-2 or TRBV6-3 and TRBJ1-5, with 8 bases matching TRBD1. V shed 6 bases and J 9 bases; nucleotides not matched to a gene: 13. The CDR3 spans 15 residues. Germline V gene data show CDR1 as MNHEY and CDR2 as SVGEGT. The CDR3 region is CASSPSTGAPGPQHF. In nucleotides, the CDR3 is TGTGCCAGCAGCCCCTCGACAGGGGCCCCAGGGCCCCAGCATTTT.

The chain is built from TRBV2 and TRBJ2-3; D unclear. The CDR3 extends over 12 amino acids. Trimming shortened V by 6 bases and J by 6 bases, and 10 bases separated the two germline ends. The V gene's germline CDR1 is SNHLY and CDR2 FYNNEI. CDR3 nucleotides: TGTGCCAGCAGCCCCTATTGGGATACGCAGTATTTT. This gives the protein CASSPYWDTQYF.

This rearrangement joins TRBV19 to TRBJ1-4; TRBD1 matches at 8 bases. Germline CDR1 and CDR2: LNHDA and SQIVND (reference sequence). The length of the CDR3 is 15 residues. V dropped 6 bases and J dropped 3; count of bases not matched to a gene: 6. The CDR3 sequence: CASRQGGRSNEKLFF. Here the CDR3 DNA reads TGTGCCAGTAGACAGGGGGGCCGGTCTAATGAAAAACTGTTTTTT. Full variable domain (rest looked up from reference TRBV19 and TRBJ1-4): DGGITQSPKYLFRKEGQNVTLSCEQNLNHDAMYWYRQDPGQGLRLIYYSQIVNDFQKGDIAEGYSVSREKKESFPLTVTSAQKNPTAFYLCASRQGGRSNEKLFFGSGTQLSVL.

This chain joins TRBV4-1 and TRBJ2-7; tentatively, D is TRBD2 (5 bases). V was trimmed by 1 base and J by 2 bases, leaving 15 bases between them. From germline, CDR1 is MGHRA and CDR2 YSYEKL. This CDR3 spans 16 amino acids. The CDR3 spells CASSQGGLRATYEQYF. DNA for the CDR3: TGCGCCAGCAGCCAAGGAGGGCTCCGGGCGACCTACGAGCAGTACTTC.

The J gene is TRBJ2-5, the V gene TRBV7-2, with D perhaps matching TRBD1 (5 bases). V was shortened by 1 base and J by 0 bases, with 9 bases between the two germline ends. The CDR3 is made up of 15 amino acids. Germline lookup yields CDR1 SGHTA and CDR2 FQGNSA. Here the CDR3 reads CASSLVTGYQETQYF. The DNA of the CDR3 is TGTGCCAGCAGCTTAGTTACAGGATACCAAGAGACCCAGTACTTC.

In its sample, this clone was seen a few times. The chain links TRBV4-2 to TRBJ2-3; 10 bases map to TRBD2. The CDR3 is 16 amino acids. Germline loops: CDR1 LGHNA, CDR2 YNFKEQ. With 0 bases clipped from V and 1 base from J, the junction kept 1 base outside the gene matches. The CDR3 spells CASSQDLAGGTDTQYF. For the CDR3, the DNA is TGTGCCAGCAGCCAAGATCTAGCGGGGGGCACAGATACGCAGTATTTT.

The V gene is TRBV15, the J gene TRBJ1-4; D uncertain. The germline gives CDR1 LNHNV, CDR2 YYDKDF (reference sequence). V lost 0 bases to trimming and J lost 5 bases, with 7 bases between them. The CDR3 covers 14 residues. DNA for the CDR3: TGTGCCACCAGCAGAGAACGAGGAAATGAAAAACTGTTTTTT. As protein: CATSRERGNEKLFF.

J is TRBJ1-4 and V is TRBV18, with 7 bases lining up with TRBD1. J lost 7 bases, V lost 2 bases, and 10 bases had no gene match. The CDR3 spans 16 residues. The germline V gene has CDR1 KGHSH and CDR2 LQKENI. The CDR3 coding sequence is TGTGCCAGCTCACCAAATTCTGACAGGGCGGTTGAAAAACTGTTTTTT. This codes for CASSPNSDRAVEKLFF.

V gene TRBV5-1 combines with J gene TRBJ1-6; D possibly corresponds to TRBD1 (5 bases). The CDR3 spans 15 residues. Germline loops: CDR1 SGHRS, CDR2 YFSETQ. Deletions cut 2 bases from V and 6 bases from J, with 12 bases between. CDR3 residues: CASSFSSGGNSPLHF. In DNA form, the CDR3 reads TGCGCCAGCAGCTTTTCGTCCGGGGGTAATTCACCCCTCCACTTT.

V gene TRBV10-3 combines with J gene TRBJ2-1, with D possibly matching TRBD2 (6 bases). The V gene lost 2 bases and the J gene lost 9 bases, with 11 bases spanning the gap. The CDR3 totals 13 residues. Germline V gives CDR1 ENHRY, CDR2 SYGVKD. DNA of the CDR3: TGTGCCATCAGTGAGCCCGCGGAGGGTGAGCAGTTCTTC. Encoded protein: CAISEPAEGEQFF.

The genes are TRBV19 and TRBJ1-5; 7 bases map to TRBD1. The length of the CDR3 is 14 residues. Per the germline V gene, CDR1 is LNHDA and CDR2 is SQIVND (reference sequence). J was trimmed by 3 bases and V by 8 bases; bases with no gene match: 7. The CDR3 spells CASSGTANNQPQHF. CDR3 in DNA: TGTGCCAGTTCCGGGACAGCAAACAATCAGCCCCAGCATTTT.

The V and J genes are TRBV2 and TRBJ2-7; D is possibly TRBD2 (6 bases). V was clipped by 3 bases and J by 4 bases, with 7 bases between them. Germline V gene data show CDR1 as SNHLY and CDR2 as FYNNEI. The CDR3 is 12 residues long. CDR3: CASSEGGYEQYF. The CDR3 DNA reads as TGTGCCAGCAGTGAGGGGGGTTACGAGCAGTACTTC.

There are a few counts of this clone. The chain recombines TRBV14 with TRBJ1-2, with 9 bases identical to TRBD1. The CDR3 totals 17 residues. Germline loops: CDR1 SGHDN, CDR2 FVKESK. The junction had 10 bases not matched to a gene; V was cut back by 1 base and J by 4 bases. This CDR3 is CASSQGWIGQGLYGYTF. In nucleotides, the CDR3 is TGTGCCAGCAGCCAAGGATGGATTGGACAGGGGCTCTATGGCTACACCTTC.

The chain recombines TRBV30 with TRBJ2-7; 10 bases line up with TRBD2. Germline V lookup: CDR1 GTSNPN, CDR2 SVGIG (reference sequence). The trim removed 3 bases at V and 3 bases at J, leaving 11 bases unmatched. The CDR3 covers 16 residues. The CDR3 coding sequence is TGTGCCTGGAGCAAACACACAGGACTAGCGGACTACGAGCAGTACTTC. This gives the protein CAWSKHTGLADYEQYF.

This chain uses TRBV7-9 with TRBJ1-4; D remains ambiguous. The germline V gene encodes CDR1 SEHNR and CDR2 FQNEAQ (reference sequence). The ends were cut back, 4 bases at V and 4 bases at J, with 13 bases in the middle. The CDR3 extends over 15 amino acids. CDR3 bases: TGTGCCAGCAGCTCGTCGCCGGGTGTTAATGAAAAACTGTTTTTT. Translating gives CASSSSPGVNEKLFF.

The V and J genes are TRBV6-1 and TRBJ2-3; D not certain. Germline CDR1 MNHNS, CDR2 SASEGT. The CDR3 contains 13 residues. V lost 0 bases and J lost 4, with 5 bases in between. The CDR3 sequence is CASSEAVADTQYF. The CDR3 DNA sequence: TGTGCCAGCAGTGAAGCCGTTGCAGATACGCAGTATTTT.